This section outlines one T cell receptor beta chain sequence together with its context. Its antigen remains unknown. Measured with immunoSEQ multiplex PCR; TCRdb has only the in-frame clones, and not every one. Of about 85,000 clones in the sample, roughly nine tenths were seen once. Germline lookup yields CDR1 MNHNS and CDR2 SASEGT. This CDR3 contains 14 residues. V shed 1 base and J shed 2 bases, with 9 bases lying between them. This sample stems from a study of T cell responses to AZD1222 COVID-19 vaccine. Study-level results: Just 5 or 6 AZD1222 recipients tested seropositive at baseline. Spike as a whole was targeted by vaccine-associated CD4 TCRs, dominant at 160-218 and 743-854. In a largely white British group with more females than males, clonal diversity was possibly underestimated. Reports indicate that nearly half of spike-specific TCRs are directed at unmutated variant regions.

The sequence was obtained from an adult in good health. The chain combines TRBV6-1 with TRBJ2-7; D may be TRBD1 or TRBD2 (5 bases each). The sequencing used peripheral blood, collected on day 0 of AZD1222 vaccination. Here the CDR3 DNA reads TGTGCCAGCAGTGAAGGAGGGGTCACCTACGAGCAGTACTTC. Translated, it gives CASSEGGVTYEQYF.